This T cell receptor beta chain was identified during a study of blood T cell repertoires in COVID-19. Clones were read by immunoSEQ multiplex PCR, and TCRdb kept only the in-frame ones, dropping some. The table lists under 450,000 clones, 88% of them singletons, with around 12% in the top ten. The germline V gene has CDR1 LGHDT and CDR2 YNNKEL (reference sequence). The CDR3 has 20 residues. Losses at the gene ends were 6 bases for V and 4 bases for J; bases not matched to a gene: 17. Seattle patient enrollment occurred during active infection, with longitudinal follow-up thereafter. The V gene is TRBV3-1 (or the pseudogene TRBV3-2), the J gene TRBJ2-3; 15 bases align to TRBD2. What was sequenced was peripheral blood. The TCR sequence derives from a woman aged 45-65 years with COVID-19, enrolled during active disease. This CDR3 reads CASSITVGLAGGNRPDTQYF. Written as DNA, the CDR3 is TGTGCCAGCAGTATTACTGTGGGACTAGCGGGGGGCAACAGACCAGATACGCAGTATTTT.